The clone carrying this TCR beta chain was recorded many times. This sample was taken from a study of regulatory T cells in long-lasting Graves disease. At the level of the study: For a period under 3 months, newly diagnosed Graves' patients had taken antithyroid drugs.

Time point defined: newly diagnosed GD, antithyroid drugs for less than 3 months. The TCR library was made from RNA that had been extracted from PBMCs in TRIzol. CDR3 length: 14 residues. V was shortened by 5 bases and J by 2 bases, with 10 bases between the two germline ends. Through Arm-PCR of CDR3 regions and iRepertoire HTBI primers, TCR beta libraries were built. TCRdb analysed the multiplex PCR reads with MiXCR anew, one entry per CDR3 protein. This table holds around 250,000 distinct CDR3 sequences, 15% to 20% found once. The data were also submitted as part of a second study, on T cells in Graves' hyperthyroidism and ophthalmopathy.

This sequence originates from a woman aged 25-40 years with Graves disease. The specimen comprised peripheral blood mononuclear cells (PBMCs), sampled at new diagnosis, from a patient treated with antithyroid drugs. V gene TRBV12-3 or TRBV12-4 combines with J gene TRBJ1-5, with D unclear. CDR3 sequence (DNA): TGTGCCAGCAGTCCAGCCCGCGGCAATCAGCCCCAGCATTTT. It yields the protein CASSPARGNQPQHF.